The sequence of this T cell receptor beta chain was determined in a study of blood T cell repertoires in COVID-19. The age range of participants was about 18 to 90 years, with residence in roughly 25 US areas. Someone with COVID-19 had been met by exposed participants within 2 weeks before study entry. This CDR3 region has 14 residues. Looked up from germline, CDR1 is SGHNT and CDR2 is YYREEE (reference sequence). With 0 bases removed from V and 1 base from J, the gap between germline ends came to 6 bases. In the source study's methods: Estimated nucleated cell counts came from reference gene primer amplification. Some clones are missing from TCRdb's copy, which holds only in-frame ones; the method was immunoSEQ multiplex PCR. That table supplies the V and J calls and clone size; D and trimming were determined from the DNA. This table holds 200,000 to 250,000 clones, approximately 83% found once.

The specimen was PBMCs or T cells enriched from blood (not recorded which). The chain is built from TRBV5-4 and TRBJ2-3; D is unresolved. This TCR was sampled from a woman in her forties or fifties who had been exposed to COVID-19. The CDR3 here is CASSLEPRTDTQYF. CDR3 DNA: TGTGCCAGCAGCTTGGAGCCCCGCACAGATACGCAGTATTTT. Together with reference TRBV5-4 and TRBJ2-3, the CDR3 gives the full variable domain: ETGVTQSPTHLIKTRGQQVTLRCSSQSGHNTVSWYQQALGQGPQFIFQYYREEENGRGNFPPRFSGLQFPNYSSELNVNALELDDSALYLCASSLEPRTDTQYFGPGTRLTVL.